These T cell receptor beta chains were read from a single sample in a study of human T cells and chemical hapten exposure. TCRdb reprocessed the RACE reads via MiXCR and lists one record per CDR3 protein. The sample records about 380,000 distinct CDR3 sequences, approximately 4.4% being singletons. The sequences come from whole blood, collected in connection with sensitization to the hapten diphenylcyclopropenone (DPC). These receptors were collected from a woman aged 45-60 years with alopecia areata. Some clones in this sample may be carry-over from other donors' samples. Both conserved end residues are trimmed from each CDR3. A D gene is named only where the DNA matches it firmly.

TRBV20-1	TRBJ1-1	.	SARPPPRKVTEAF
TRBV30	TRBJ2-1	TRBD2	AWTGIAGLREQF
TRBV5-1	TRBJ2-3	.	ASSGGLSTDTQY
TRBV9	TRBJ2-1	TRBD1	ASSPEDRVRIPDEQF
TRBV25-1	TRBJ1-6	.	ASSDPTGRQFTLH
TRBV3-1	TRBJ1-1	TRBD1	ASSPAGGNEAF
TRBV3-1	TRBJ2-2	.	ASSQDGRTGELF
TRBV5-1	TRBJ1-1	TRBD1	ASRPDRDTEAF
TRBV3-1	TRBJ2-7	TRBD1	ASSPRQGQTYEQY
TRBV10-3	TRBJ2-2	.	AISAGVGGTGELF
TRBV5-1	TRBJ2-5	TRBD1	ASSWTGGETQY
TRBV5-1	TRBJ2-3	.	ASSSALFTDTQY
TRBV11-2	TRBJ2-2	.	ASSLAAFTGELF
TRBV5-6	TRBJ2-7	TRBD2	ASSLFLSLAGAKEQY
TRBV11-1	TRBJ2-3	TRBD2	ASSTLAGVLDTQY
TRBV20-1	TRBJ2-3	.	SASPSWDTQY
TRBV7-9	TRBJ1-2	TRBD1	ASIGGTGLRR
TRBV9	TRBJ2-7	TRBD2	ASSVAGGGRQY
TRBV27	TRBJ1-6	.	ASSPNPLRAQESPLH
TRBV5-1	TRBJ1-2	.	ASSPNPQGSGYGYT
TRBV4-1	TRBJ1-2	.	ASSWTDNYGYT
TRBV7-8	TRBJ2-3	TRBD1	ASSSRQGGSTDTQY
TRBV7-8	TRBJ1-1	.	ASSLALWEGNPHTEAF
TRBV6-1	TRBJ1-1	TRBD1	ASSEPQAGGVTEAF
TRBV20-1	TRBJ1-5	.	SAISGPLQPQH
TRBV27	TRBJ2-1	.	ASRKETGRSYNEQF
TRBV10-3	TRBJ2-7	.	AISGQTYEQY
TRBV12-3/TRBV12-4	TRBJ2-4	TRBD2	ASSLSGVGIQY
TRBV4-3	TRBJ2-6	TRBD2	ASSQELAGYSGANVLT
TRBV10-1	TRBJ1-1	.	ASSEPLGGSNTEAF
TRBV5-1	TRBJ1-1	.	ASKGGTNTEAF
TRBV28	TRBJ2-6	.	ASGAGSGANVLT
TRBV20-1	TRBJ2-7	TRBD2	SAKLAGGTYEQY
TRBV29-1	TRBJ1-1	.	SVMLGQAAF
TRBV6-5	TRBJ2-3	.	ASSYGRLDTDTQY
TRBV27	TRBJ2-5	.	ASSFGGLAGTQY
TRBV4-1	TRBJ2-2	.	ASSQMRKTGELF
TRBV29-1	TRBJ2-7	.	SVWAGYEQY
TRBV25-1	TRBJ1-1	.	ASSPQGNGKAF
TRBV6-5	TRBJ2-1	TRBD2	ASRGGLAGVWEQF
TRBV5-1	TRBJ2-7	.	ASSLGGAEPEY
TRBV28	TRBJ1-5	.	ASSSPIGRDQPQH
TRBV3-1	TRBJ1-1	TRBD1	ASSRTPGQGAMRAF
TRBV28	TRBJ1-2	TRBD1	ASSLSAGQGRRGYT
TRBV20-1	TRBJ2-7	TRBD2	SARDEIAGSWYEQY
TRBV7-9	TRBJ2-4	TRBD1	ASSSQGPRAKNIQY
TRBV30	TRBJ1-1	.	AWSVSGAYTEAF
TRBV7-8	TRBJ2-1	.	ASSFLDEQF
TRBV6-5	TRBJ2-1	TRBD2	ASSWGGGIYNEQF
TRBV20-1	TRBJ2-7	TRBD1	SARDWDRGPYGQY
TRBV3-1	TRBJ1-1	.	ASSQASYLQAF
TRBV10-3	TRBJ2-3	TRBD2	AITETSGSRDTQY
TRBV6-2/TRBV6-3	TRBJ1-1	.	ASSYGEGVHTEAF
TRBV18	TRBJ1-1	.	ASSPGQGGPVTEAF
TRBV7-2	TRBJ1-6	.	ASSFKPGTSPLH
TRBV25-1	TRBJ1-2	.	ASSETGHYGYT
TRBV6-5	TRBJ2-3	.	ASSYSIGADTQY
TRBV12-3/TRBV12-4	TRBJ2-7	TRBD2	ASSNSGRAGEQY
TRBV7-9	TRBJ1-4	.	ASSLKRIPPTTNEKLF